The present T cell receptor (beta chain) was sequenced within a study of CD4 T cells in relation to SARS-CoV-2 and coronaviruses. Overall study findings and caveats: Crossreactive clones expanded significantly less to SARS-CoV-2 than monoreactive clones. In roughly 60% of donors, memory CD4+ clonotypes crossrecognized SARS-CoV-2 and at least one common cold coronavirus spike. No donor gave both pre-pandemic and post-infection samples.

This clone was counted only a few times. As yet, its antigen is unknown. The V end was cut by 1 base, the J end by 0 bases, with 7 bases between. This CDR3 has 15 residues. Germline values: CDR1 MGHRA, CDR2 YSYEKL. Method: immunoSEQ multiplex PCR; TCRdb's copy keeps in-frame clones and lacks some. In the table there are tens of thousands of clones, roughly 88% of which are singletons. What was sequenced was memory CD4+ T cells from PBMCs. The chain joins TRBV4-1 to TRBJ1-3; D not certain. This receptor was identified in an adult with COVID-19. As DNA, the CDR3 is TGCGCCAGCAGCCAAGCTGGTTTCTCTGGAAACACCATATATTTT. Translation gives CASSQAGFSGNTIYF.